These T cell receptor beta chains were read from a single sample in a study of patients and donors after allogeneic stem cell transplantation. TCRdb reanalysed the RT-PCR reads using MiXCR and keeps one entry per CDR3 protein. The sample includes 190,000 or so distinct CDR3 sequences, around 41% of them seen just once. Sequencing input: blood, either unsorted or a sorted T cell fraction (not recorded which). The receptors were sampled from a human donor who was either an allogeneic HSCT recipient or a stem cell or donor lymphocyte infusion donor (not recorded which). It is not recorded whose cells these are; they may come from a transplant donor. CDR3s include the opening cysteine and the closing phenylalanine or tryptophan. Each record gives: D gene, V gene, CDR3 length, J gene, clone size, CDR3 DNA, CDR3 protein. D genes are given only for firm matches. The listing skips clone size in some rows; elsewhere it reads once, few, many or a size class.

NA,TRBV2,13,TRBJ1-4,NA,TGTGCCAGCACCAGGCAGGGCGGAGAAAAACTGTTTTTT,CASTRQGGEKLFF
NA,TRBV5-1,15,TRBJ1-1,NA,TGCGCCAGCAGCCCCCACCGGCCCACGAACACTGAAGCTTTCTTT,CASSPHRPTNTEAFF
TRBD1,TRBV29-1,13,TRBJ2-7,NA,TGCAGCGTTGAAAGGGACAGGGACCTCGAGCAGTACTTC,CSVERDRDLEQYF
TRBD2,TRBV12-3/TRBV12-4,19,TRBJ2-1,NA,TGTGCCAGCAGTTTTCGGCTAGCGGGGGACTTGAGCTCCTACAATGAGCAGTTCTTC,CASSFRLAGDLSSYNEQFF
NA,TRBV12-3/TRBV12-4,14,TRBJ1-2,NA,TGTGCCAGCAGTGGACGAGGGGAGGACTATGGCTACACCTTC,CASSGRGEDYGYTF
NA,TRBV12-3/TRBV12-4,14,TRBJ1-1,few,TGTGCCAGCAATACGGACACGGTTTCCACTGAAGCTTTCTTT,CASNTDTVSTEAFF
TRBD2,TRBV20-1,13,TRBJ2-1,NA,TGCAGTATTGGACTAGGCAATTTCAATGAGCAGTTCTTC,CSIGLGNFNEQFF
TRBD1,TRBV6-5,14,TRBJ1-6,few,TGTGCCAGCACCCGGGGACAGTATAATTCACCCCTCCACTTT,CASTRGQYNSPLHF
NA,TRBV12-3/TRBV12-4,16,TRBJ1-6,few,TGTGCCAGCAGCCGCCGGGGCAACTCCTATAATTCACCCCTCCACTTT,CASSRRGNSYNSPLHF
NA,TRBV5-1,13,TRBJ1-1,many,TGTGCCAGCAGCTTAGGGGAGAACACTGAAGCTTTCTTT,CASSLGENTEAFF
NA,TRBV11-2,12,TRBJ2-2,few,TGTGCCAGCAGCTTGGTAGGGTCGGAGCTGTTTTTT,CASSLVGSELFF
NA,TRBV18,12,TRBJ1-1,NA,TGTGCCAGCTCTATTCCCAACACTGAAGCTTTCTTT,CASSIPNTEAFF
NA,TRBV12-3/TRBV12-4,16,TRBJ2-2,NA,TGTGCCAGCAGATTTATTGGTGCGGGGACCACCGGGGAGCTGTTTTTT,CASRFIGAGTTGELFF
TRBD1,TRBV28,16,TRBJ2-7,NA,TGTGCCAGCAGTCCCGCAGGGGACAGGGGTCTCTACGAGCAGTACTTC,CASSPAGDRGLYEQYF
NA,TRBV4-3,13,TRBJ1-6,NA,TGCGCCAGCAGCCGGCAGGGGAATTCACCCCTCCACTTT,CASSRQGNSPLHF
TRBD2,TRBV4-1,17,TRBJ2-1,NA,TGCGCCAGCAGCCAAGGACTAGCCAGGAGCTCCTACAATGAGCAGTTCTTC,CASSQGLARSSYNEQFF
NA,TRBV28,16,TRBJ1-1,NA,TGTGCCAGCAGTTTATCCCCCGGGACTGAGGGGACTGAAGCTTTCTTT,CASSLSPGTEGTEAFF